These 20 T cell receptor beta chains originate from one sample sequenced in a study of blood T cell repertoires in COVID-19. Some clones are missing from TCRdb's copy, which holds only in-frame ones; the method was immunoSEQ multiplex PCR. The table has 80,000 to 100,000 clones, about 90% seen once. The sample taken for sequencing was peripheral blood. Receptors originate from a human donor with active COVID-19. The donor label of this sample is uncertain.

The chain is built from TRBV18 and TRBJ1-2; D remains ambiguous. Germline CDR1 and CDR2: KGHSH and LQKENI. The CDR3 totals 15 residues. The V end lost 3 bases, the J end lost 2 bases, and 13 bases lay between the germline ends. As DNA, the CDR3 is TGTGCCAGCTCACCCGATCCCGGAGGAAACTATGGCTACACCTTC. Its protein is CASSPDPGGNYGYTF.

This chain connects TRBV28 to TRBJ2-7; TRBD1 aligns across 8 bases. Germline CDR1 MDHEN, CDR2 SYDVKM. This CDR3 spans 15 amino acids. V was pared by 5 bases and J by 0 bases, with 6 bases of the junction left unmatched. The chain's CDR3 is CASSTPGTGSYEQYF. As DNA, the CDR3 is TGTGCCAGCAGTACGCCCGGGACAGGCTCCTACGAGCAGTACTTC.

The rearrangement joins TRBV2 to TRBJ2-7, with D possibly being TRBD1 (6 bases). Germline CDR1 and CDR2: SNHLY and FYNNEI. V lost 5 bases and J lost 3, with 11 bases in between. There are 13 residues in the CDR3. CDR3 protein: CASSTDRDYEQYF. The DNA for the CDR3 is TGTGCCAGCAGTACGGACAGAGACTACGAGCAGTACTTC.

This chain links TRBV5-6 with TRBJ1-5; TRBD1 aligns across 10 bases. Unmatched junction bases numbered 3, after V lost 2 bases and J lost 1 base. The V gene's germline CDR1 is SGHDT and CDR2 YYEEEE. The CDR3 length is 16 residues. The CDR3 nucleotides are TGTGCCAGCAGCTTCCTGGACAGGGGGAGCAATCAGCCCCAGCATTTT. This encodes CASSFLDRGSNQPQHF.

J is TRBJ1-2 and V is TRBV7-6; 9 positions match TRBD1. The CDR3 contains 14 residues. V was clipped by 6 bases and J by 2 bases; unmatched bases: 4. The germline V gene encodes CDR1 SGHVS and CDR2 FNYEAQ. The CDR3 DNA follows: TGTGCCAGCAGTCCGGGACAGGGAAACTATGGCTACACCTTC. Translation gives CASSPGQGNYGYTF. The full variable domain, its missing parts supplied by reference TRBV7-6 and TRBJ1-2, is GAGVSQSPRYKVTKRGQDVALRCDPISGHVSLYWYRQALGQGPEFLTYFNYEAQQDKSGLPNDRFSAERPEGSISTLTIQRTEQRDSAMYRCASSPGQGNYGYTFGSGTRLTVV.

CDR3 region: CSVVRGGNTEAFF. In DNA, the CDR3 is TGCAGCGTTGTACGGGGGGGGAACACTGAAGCTTTCTTT. The chain is built from TRBV29-1 and TRBJ1-1, with D maybe TRBD1 (5 bases). The CDR3 is made up of 13 amino acids. Trimming pared 4 bases from V and 1 base from J, leaving 10 bases between. Per germline, CDR1 SQVTM and CDR2 ANQGSEA.

The chain has TRBV5-4 and TRBJ2-7; 11 positions agree with TRBD1. The ends lost 2 bases at V and 11 bases at J; junction bases unmatched: 12. CDR1 is SGHNT and CDR2 is YYREEE in the germline V gene (reference sequence). The CDR3 consists of 15 residues. CDR3 DNA sequence: TGTGCCAGCAGCTTAGGGGGGACAGGGGGGTCGGAGAAGTACTTC. This codes for CASSLGGTGGSEKYF.

J is TRBJ1-1 and V is TRBV19; D is unresolved. V lost 6 bases and J lost 1, with 12 bases in between. Germline CDR1 LNHDA, CDR2 SQIVND (reference sequence). This CDR3 has 14 residues. The DNA of the CDR3 is TGTGCCAGTAGGGCGGGTCGATCGAACACTGAAGCTTTCTTT. This gives the protein CASRAGRSNTEAFF. Combining the CDR3 with reference TRBV19 and TRBJ1-1 gives the whole variable domain DGGITQSPKYLFRKEGQNVTLSCEQNLNHDAMYWYRQDPGQGLRLIYYSQIVNDFQKGDIAEGYSVSREKKESFPLTVTSAQKNPTAFYLCASRAGRSNTEAFFGQGTRLTVV.

The chain joins TRBV14 to TRBJ2-5, with 12 positions matching TRBD2. The CDR3 is made up of 18 amino acids. The germline CDR1 and CDR2 sequences are SGHDN and FVKESK. J gave up 3 bases and V 10 bases, and 18 bases lay outside the gene matches. The CDR3 coding sequence is TGTGCCACCGCACCCTTCCTAGCGGGGGGGCCCTGGGAAGAGACCCAGTACTTC. Protein sequence: CATAPFLAGGPWEETQYF.

The rearrangement links TRBV6-5 to TRBJ2-2; perhaps TRBD1 as D (5 bases). V was pared by 7 bases and J by 2 bases, with 11 bases between. This CDR3 has 14 amino acids. From germline, CDR1 is MNHEY and CDR2 SVGAGI. Here the CDR3 reads CASKITGNTGELFF. In DNA, the CDR3 is TGTGCCAGCAAGATCACAGGAAACACCGGGGAGCTGTTTTTT.

This clone was seen more than once but under ten times. This chain connects TRBV11-2 to TRBJ1-6, with D uncertain. The V end lost 2 bases, the J end lost 9 bases, and 5 bases lay between the germline ends. CDR3 length equals 12 residues. Germline-derived CDR1 and CDR2 are SGHAT and FQNNGV. CDR3 bases: TGTGCCAGCAGCTTACCTCTTTCACCCCTCCACTTT. This codes for CASSLPLSPLHF.

The rearrangement uses TRBV5-8 and TRBJ2-3; D is uncertain. The CDR3 contains 14 residues. Germline loops: CDR1 SGHTS, CDR2 YDEGEE. The germline V and J ends were trimmed by 0 bases and 2 bases, with 7 bases remaining between them. Here the CDR3 DNA reads TGTGCCAGCAGCTTGGGAGGCGCCACAGATACGCAGTATTTT. Translating it yields CASSLGGATDTQYF.

The chain is built from TRBV5-1 and TRBJ2-3; 8 nucleotides match TRBD1. This CDR3 region has 15 residues. CDR1 is SGHRS, CDR2 YFSETQ, per germline. V lost 4 bases and J lost 5; bases outside the gene matches: 9. CDR3 residues: CASSLRGLGGDTQYF. For the CDR3, the DNA is TGCGCCAGCAGCCTCAGGGGGCTTGGCGGAGATACGCAGTATTTT.

V is TRBV6-5 and J is TRBJ1-2; the D gene is possibly TRBD1 (6 bases). Trimming removed 0 bases at V and 7 bases at J, with 12 bases between. The CDR3 contains 14 residues. Germline V gives CDR1 MNHEY, CDR2 SVGAGI. CDR3 loop: CASSYSTGLFGYTF. The CDR3 DNA sequence: TGTGCCAGCAGTTACTCTACAGGGCTTTTTGGCTACACCTTC.

The chain joins TRBV9 to TRBJ1-2; TRBD1 agrees at 7 bases. Per germline, CDR1 SGDLS and CDR2 YYNGEE. The junction had 4 bases not matched to a gene; V was cut back by 2 bases and J by 3 bases. This CDR3 comprises 14 residues. The CDR3 loop reads CASSVQGGDYGYTF. In DNA, the CDR3 is TGTGCCAGCAGCGTCCAAGGGGGCGACTATGGCTACACCTTC.

The V call is TRBV12-3 or TRBV12-4, the J call TRBJ1-6; 7 bases are shared with TRBD1. V lost 6 bases, J lost 13 bases, and 9 bases stayed unmatched. The CDR3 has 13 amino acids. The CDR3 sequence is CASSRSDRAPLHF. Written as DNA, the CDR3 is TGTGCCAGCAGCCGAAGCGACAGGGCCCCCCTCCACTTT.

Here the CDR3 DNA reads TGTGCCAGCGGCGAGCAGGTGTCCTATTCACCCCTCCACTTT. This codes for CASGEQVSYSPLHF. The rearrangement links TRBV7-2 to TRBJ1-6; D gene ambiguous. V was shortened by 8 bases and J by 8 bases, with 16 bases between the two germline ends. There are 14 residues in the CDR3. Germline loops: CDR1 SGHTA, CDR2 FQGNSA.

The chain employs TRBV4-1 and TRBJ2-7; TRBD1 matches 9 bases. The CDR3 consists of 14 residues. J gave up 4 bases and V 4 bases, and 5 bases lay outside the gene matches. CDR1 and CDR2 (germline): MGHRA, YSYEKL. CDR3 bases: TGCGCCAGCAGCCCACGGGGGACAGGGTACGAGCAGTACTTC. This gives the protein CASSPRGTGYEQYF.

The rearrangement links TRBV19 to TRBJ2-7; 13 bases are a match to TRBD2. V was pared by 7 bases and J by 4 bases, with 1 base of the junction left unmatched. The CDR3 runs 13 residues. The germline V gene encodes CDR1 LNHDA and CDR2 SQIVND (reference sequence). CDR3 bases: TGTGCCAGTAAGACTAGCGGGGGGTACGAGCAGTACTTC. Translation: CASKTSGGYEQYF.

V gene TRBV2 combines with J gene TRBJ2-2; D remains ambiguous. The CDR3 covers 14 residues. Trimming took off 5 bases at V and 1 base at J, with 8 bases between the two ends. The germline gives CDR1 SNHLY, CDR2 FYNNEI. The CDR3 loop is CASSRDLNTGELFF. The CDR3 DNA follows: TGTGCCAGCAGTAGAGACTTGAACACCGGGGAGCTGTTTTTT.